These 26 T cell receptor beta chains were all obtained from the same sample, sequenced in a study of high-grade serous ovarian cancer treatment subgroups. Tumor samples were obtained before definitive surgery or chemotherapy. The protocol was immunoSEQ multiplex PCR, while the TCRdb copy is restricted to in-frame clones and leaves out a portion. Of about 5,800 clones in the sample, about 70% are singletons; the top ten hold around 7.6%. The sample taken for sequencing was tumor tissue. The source of these receptors is a human donor with high-grade serous ovarian cancer.

Only a few counts were recorded for this clone. The chain is built from TRBV7-9 and TRBJ1-1; D unresolved. The CDR3 spans 14 residues. The V gene's germline CDR1 is SEHNR and CDR2 FQNEAQ (reference sequence). V was cut by 1 base and J by 0 bases, with 6 bases left in between. The CDR3 is CASSLESVNTEAFF. DNA for the CDR3: TGTGCCAGCAGCTTAGAATCGGTGAACACTGAAGCTTTCTTT.

The chain employs TRBV29-1 and TRBJ1-1, with a possible D match to TRBD1 (6 bases). CDR1 is SQVTM and CDR2 is ANQGSEA in the germline V gene. Trimming pared 6 bases from V and 0 bases from J, leaving 14 bases between. This CDR3 comprises 14 residues. Here the CDR3 DNA reads TGCAGCGTCACCGAGCAGGGGATGAACACTGAAGCTTTCTTT. It specifies CSVTEQGMNTEAFF.

The rearrangement links TRBV30 to TRBJ1-1, with D uncertain. This CDR3 region has 12 residues. Trimming removed 2 bases from V and 5 bases from J, with 9 bases in between. Germline V CDR1 and CDR2: GTSNPN, SVGIG (reference sequence). DNA of the CDR3: TGTGCCTGGAGTTCGGTACTTACTGAAGCTTTCTTT. Translated, it gives CAWSSVLTEAFF.

This clone appeared a few times. This sequence joins TRBV30 and TRBJ1-6; no clear D gene. V shed 4 bases and J shed 9 bases, with 19 bases lying between them. Germline CDR1 is GTSNPN and CDR2 is SVGIG (reference sequence). This CDR3 has 15 amino acids. The chain's CDR3 is CAWNLSPLGVSPLHF. Written as DNA, the CDR3 is TGTGCCTGGAATCTGAGTCCTTTGGGAGTTTCACCCCTCCACTTT.

This clone is large. The chain joins TRBV4-3 to TRBJ1-4; D call uncertain. This CDR3 contains 15 residues. Deletions cut 0 bases from V and 8 bases from J, with 13 bases between. The germline CDR1 and CDR2 sequences are LGHNA and YSLEER. The CDR3 reads CASSQEGGLGEKLFF. DNA for the CDR3: TGCGCCAGCAGCCAAGAGGGAGGGTTGGGGGAAAAACTGTTTTTT.

The V call is TRBV7-9, the J call TRBJ1-2; 8 bases are a match to TRBD1. V shed 0 bases and J 8 bases; nucleotides not matched to a gene: 11. This CDR3 is built from 16 residues. Germline V lookup: CDR1 SEHNR, CDR2 FQNEAQ (reference sequence). CDR3 amino acids: CASSLAGTGWRGGYTF. Here the CDR3 DNA reads TGTGCCAGCAGCTTAGCGGGGACAGGATGGAGGGGAGGCTACACCTTC.

The sample holds a few counts of this clone. V and J are TRBV11-2 and TRBJ2-2, with unresolved D. The CDR3 has 12 amino acids. Germline-derived CDR1 and CDR2 are SGHAT and FQNNGV. Trimming left V 7 bases short and J 0 bases short, with 3 bases between. The CDR3 DNA reads as TGTGCCAGCAACGCGAACACCGGGGAGCTGTTTTTT. It codes for CASNANTGELFF. Together with reference TRBV11-2 and TRBJ2-2, the CDR3 gives the full variable domain: EAGVAQSPRYKIIEKRQSVAFWCNPISGHATLYWYQQILGQGPKLLIQFQNNGVVDDSQLPKDRFSAERLKGVDSTLKIQPAKLEDSAVYLCASNANTGELFFGEGSRLTVL.

This chain links TRBV10-3 with TRBJ2-7, with 10 bases that match TRBD2. CDR3 length: 14 amino acids. Germline V gene data show CDR1 as ENHRY and CDR2 as SYGVKD. J lost 2 bases, V lost 5 bases, and 3 bases had no gene match. The DNA for the CDR3 is TGTGCCATCAGTACTAGCGGGGAGACCTACGAGCAGTACTTC. The encoded protein is CAISTSGETYEQYF.

The gene calls are TRBV7-3 and TRBJ2-5, with D maybe TRBD1 (5 bases). Germline assignment: CDR1 SGHTA and CDR2 FQGTGA. This CDR3 has 12 amino acids. The ends were cut back, 8 bases at V and 4 bases at J, with 11 bases in the middle. In DNA form, the CDR3 reads TGTGCCAGCGGGGCCCCGGGAGAGACCCAGTACTTC. Translation: CASGAPGETQYF.

This sequence joins TRBV7-2 and TRBJ1-1; 9 bases fit TRBD1. CDR1 SGHTA and CDR2 FQGNSA come from the germline V gene. V dropped 5 bases and J dropped 3; count of bases not matched to a gene: 4. CDR3 size: 14 residues. The CDR3 loop reads CASSLGQGHTEAFF. The DNA for the CDR3 is TGTGCCAGCAGCCTCGGACAGGGGCACACTGAAGCTTTCTTT.

V usage is TRBV2 and J usage is TRBJ2-2, with 8 bases that match TRBD2. This CDR3 contains 16 residues. Trimming at V came to 6 bases and at J to 3 bases, leaving 9 bases not matched to a gene. The germline gives CDR1 SNHLY, CDR2 FYNNEI. CDR3 nucleotide sequence: TGTGCCAGCAGGCTGGAGCGGGGGCCTTACACCGGGGAGCTGTTTTTT. As protein: CASRLERGPYTGELFF.

J is TRBJ2-3 and V is TRBV13; unclear D gene. CDR1 is PRHDT, CDR2 FYEKMQ, per germline (reference sequence). The germline V and J ends were trimmed by 4 bases and 6 bases, with 8 bases remaining between them. The CDR3 covers 12 residues. CDR3 sequence reads: CASSYSRDTQYF. The CDR3 DNA follows: TGTGCCAGCAGCTACTCCAGGGATACGCAGTATTTT.

This chain connects TRBV6-1 to TRBJ1-3; no clear D gene. CDR1 and CDR2 (germline): MNHNS, SASEGT. The germline V and J ends were trimmed by 5 bases and 0 bases, with 8 bases remaining between them. The CDR3 runs 14 residues. The DNA of the CDR3 is TGTGCCAGCAGTCCCGGGTACTCTGGAAACACCATATATTTT. Amino acid sequence: CASSPGYSGNTIYF.

CDR3 sequence: CASSLVTRSYEQYF. In DNA form, the CDR3 reads TGTGCCAGCAGTTTGGTGACACGTTCCTACGAGCAGTACTTC. The chain joins TRBV28 to TRBJ2-7; no clear D gene. The V end was cut by 3 bases, the J end by 1 base, with 10 bases between. This CDR3 has 14 residues. Germline V CDR1 and CDR2: MDHEN, SYDVKM. The variable domain in full, completed from reference TRBV28 and TRBJ2-7, reads DVKVTQSSRYLVKRTGEKVFLECVQDMDHENMFWYRQDPGLGLRLIYFSYDVKMKEKGDIPEGYSVSREKKERFSLILESASTNQTSMYLCASSLVTRSYEQYFGPGTRLTVT.

The chain carries TRBV11-2 and TRBJ2-1, with unresolved D. The CDR3 sequence is 14 residues long. V was trimmed by 1 base and J by 1 base, leaving 5 bases between them. Germline lookup yields CDR1 SGHAT and CDR2 FQNNGV. For the CDR3, the DNA is TGTGCCAGCAGCTTAGGTCCTTCCTACAATGAGCAGTTCTTC. It encodes CASSLGPSYNEQFF.

The V gene is TRBV6-1, the J gene TRBJ2-1; D is uncertain. The CDR3 runs 15 residues. Germline CDR1 is MNHNS and CDR2 is SASEGT. V was pared by 0 bases and J by 3 bases, with 9 bases between. CDR3 coding DNA: TGTGCCAGCAGTGAAGCTGCCAGGAGCTACAATGAGCAGTTCTTC. Its translation is CASSEAARSYNEQFF.

The chain is built from TRBV28 and TRBJ1-4; no clear D gene. This CDR3 region has 14 residues. Trimming pared 4 bases from V and 1 base from J, leaving 7 bases between. Germline values: CDR1 MDHEN, CDR2 SYDVKM. This CDR3 is CASSSRLTNEKLFF. For the CDR3, the DNA is TGTGCCAGCAGTTCCAGGCTAACTAATGAAAAACTGTTTTTT.

V and J are TRBV2 and TRBJ2-1; 13 bases are shared with TRBD2. From germline, CDR1 is SNHLY and CDR2 FYNNEI. The J segment lost 7 bases and the V segment lost 7 bases, leaving 1 base of the junction unmatched. The CDR3 length is 13 residues. The CDR3 sequence is CASKTSGGNEQFF. As DNA, the CDR3 is TGTGCCAGCAAGACTAGCGGGGGGAATGAGCAGTTCTTC.

The chain combines TRBV5-6 with TRBJ2-6; 9 positions agree with TRBD1. Germline CDR1 SGHDT, CDR2 YYEEEE. Losses at the gene ends were 1 base for V and 4 bases for J; bases not matched to a gene: 9. There are 18 residues in the CDR3. The CDR3 bases are TGTGCCAGCAGCTTGTTGGGACAGGGACACTACGGGGCCAACGTCCTGACTTTC. Translated: CASSLLGQGHYGANVLTF. Full variable domain (rest looked up from reference TRBV5-6 and TRBJ2-6): DAGVTQSPTHLIKTRGQQVTLRCSPKSGHDTVSWYQQALGQGPQFIFQYYEEEERQRGNFPDRFSGHQFPNYSSELNVNALLLGDSALYLCASSLLGQGHYGANVLTFGAGSRLTVL.

Turning to this clone: Other DNA sequences from this sample encode an identical CDR3 as well. The chain uses TRBV6-6 and TRBJ2-2; D gene uncertain. The germline V and J ends were trimmed by 3 bases and 6 bases, with 5 bases remaining between them. In germline, CDR1 is MNHNY, CDR2 SVGAGI (reference sequence). The CDR3 runs to 12 residues. The CDR3 bases are TGTGCCAGCAGTTATCGATCCGGGGAGCTGTTTTTT. It encodes CASSYRSGELFF.

This clone came up a few times. The chain has TRBV5-5 and TRBJ1-5; maybe TRBD1 (6 bases). The CDR3 is made up of 15 amino acids. Germline assignment: CDR1 SGHKS and CDR2 YYEKEE (reference sequence). V shed 1 base and J shed 4 bases, with 12 bases lying between them. The CDR3 nucleotides read TGTGCCAGCAGCTTGTATGAACAGGGAAATCAGCCCCAGCATTTT. This encodes CASSLYEQGNQPQHF.

CDR3 coding DNA: TGTGCCAGCGGGACAGGGGGCAATGAAGCTTTCTTT. This gives the protein CASGTGGNEAFF. The chain is built from TRBV2 and TRBJ1-1, with TRBD1 matching 12 bases. The CDR3 totals 12 residues. CDR1 and CDR2 (germline): SNHLY, FYNNEI. V shed 8 bases, J shed 7 bases, and the junction held 2 bases outside the gene matches.

This chain joins TRBV7-4 and TRBJ1-2; TRBD1 might be the D (5 bases). Trimming took 1 base from V and 5 from J, leaving 11 bases between them. The CDR3 sequence is 14 residues long. Germline CDR1 is SGHVT and CDR2 is SQSDAQ. The CDR3 nucleotides are TGTGCCAGCAGCTTAGGGACGGGGACTTATGGCTACACCTTC. It translates to CASSLGTGTYGYTF. Supplemented by reference TRBV7-4 and TRBJ1-2, the full variable domain reads GAGVSQSPRYKVAKRGRDVALRCDSISGHVTLYWYRQTLGQGSEVLTYSQSDAQRDKSGRPSGRFSAERPERSVSTLKIQRTEQGDSAVYLCASSLGTGTYGYTFGSGTRLTVV.

The chain joins TRBV10-3 to TRBJ2-3, with 9 bases lining up with TRBD1. Germline V gives CDR1 ENHRY, CDR2 SYGVKD. V lost 6 bases, J lost 2 bases, and 6 bases stayed unmatched. The CDR3 totals 15 residues. DNA of the CDR3: TGTGCCATCAGCCTACAGGGGGCCCTCACAGATACGCAGTATTTT. Translation gives CAISLQGALTDTQYF.

This rearrangement joins TRBV28 to TRBJ2-7; tentatively, D is TRBD1 (5 bases). Germline V CDR1 and CDR2: MDHEN, SYDVKM. V gave up 2 bases and J gave up 5 bases, with 10 bases separating them. The CDR3 runs to 13 residues. CDR3 residues: CASSLPPRDEQYF. The CDR3 DNA sequence: TGTGCCAGCAGTTTACCCCCCAGGGACGAGCAGTACTTC.

V gene TRBV7-9 combines with J gene TRBJ2-5; weak D call: TRBD1 (5 bases). Germline values: CDR1 SEHNR, CDR2 FQNEAQ (reference sequence). The CDR3 totals 14 residues. V lost 6 bases to trimming and J lost 5 bases, with 16 bases between them. CDR3 in amino acids: CASSLQISGETQYF. In nucleotides, the CDR3 is TGTGCCAGCAGTCTCCAGATTTCAGGGGAGACCCAGTACTTC.